This T cell receptor (beta chain) comes out of a study of graft-versus-host responses after intestinal transplantation. Study as a whole: As for transplant type, recipients had multivisceral, liver-intestinal, or isolated intestinal grafts. Every one of the recipients received anti-thymocyte globulin induction and afterwards took tacrolimus and steroids for about 3 years.

Libraries were prepared by immunoSEQ multiplex PCR; TCRdb keeps only in-frame clonotypes and omits some of them. This table has 95,000 to 150,000 clones, 90% to 95% appearing once. Turning to this clone: What it binds is unknown.

This CDR3 region has 15 residues. V lost 5 bases and J lost 2, with 16 bases in between. Germline V gene data show CDR1 as SEHNR and CDR2 as FQNEAQ (reference sequence). Whole-study results and caveats: Allografts carried high graft-versus-host to host-versus-graft clonal ratios in patients having graft-donor T cell macrochimerism. In recipient marrow, GvH clones were found, and some appeared first in ileum or blood.

This clonotype was sampled from a human donor who received an intestinal transplant. The V and J genes are TRBV7-9 and TRBJ2-7; maybe TRBD1 (5 bases). The input for sequencing was unstimulated CD4+ T cells sorted from spleen or lymph node cells, taken before intestinal transplant. The CDR3 here is CASSPTLQGPYEQYF. In DNA form, the CDR3 reads TGTGCCAGCAGCCCTACCCTGCAGGGCCCCTACGAGCAGTACTTC. The full variable domain, completed using reference TRBV7-9 and TRBJ2-7, is DTGVSQNPRHKITKRGQNVTFRCDPISEHNRLYWYRQTLGQGPEFLTYFQNEAQLEKSRLLSDRFSAERPKGSFSTLEIQRTEQGDSAMYLCASSPTLQGPYEQYFGPGTRLTVT.